Listed below are T cell receptor beta chains from one sample, sequenced in a study of blood T cell repertoires in COVID-19. Generated by immunoSEQ multiplex PCR, the TCRdb table keeps only in-frame clones and is missing some. The repertoire holds 250,000 to 300,000 clones, roughly 85% seen once, with 4.5% to 6% in the top ten. Sequencing input: peripheral blood. The receptors come from a man in his forties or fifties with active or convalescent COVID-19. Each CDR3 is given with its conserved first and last residue. The D gene is left open where the match is weak. Expanded clones get a size class; other rows say once, few or many, or leave the size out.

size	V	length	D	J	DNA	CDR3
-	TRBV30	11	-	TRBJ2-7	TGTGCCTGGGCCGTGGGGGGTCGACTTTACTTC	CAWAVGGRLYF
few	TRBV9	16	TRBD1	TRBJ1-1	TGTGCCAGCAGCGTGGGATACAGGGGCGAGATCACTGAAGCTTTCTTT	CASSVGYRGEITEAFF
-	TRBV4-2	14	TRBD1	TRBJ2-1	TGTGCCAGCAGCCAAGAACCACAGGGGAGTGAGCAGTTCTTC	CASSQEPQGSEQFF
once	TRBV9	17	-	TRBJ1-2	TGTGCCAGCAGCGGTGAGGGTGGATGGACAGCGAACTATGGCTACACCTTC	CASSGEGGWTANYGYTF
-	TRBV19	13	-	TRBJ1-4	TGTGCCAGTAGTATCAGGGTCTGGGAAAAACTGTTTTTT	CASSIRVWEKLFF
once	TRBV29-1	12	-	TRBJ1-3	TGCAGCGTTGGCGGGCCTGGAAACACCATATATTTT	CSVGGPGNTIYF
few	TRBV7-3	15	TRBD2	TRBJ2-5	TGTGCCAGCAGCTCCGCGGGCGGGAGACGAGAGACCCAGTACTTC	CASSSAGGRRETQYF
-	TRBV29-1	11	-	TRBJ1-2	TGCAGCGTTGGAGGGGACTCTGGCTACACCTTC	CSVGGDSGYTF
few	TRBV30	13	-	TRBJ1-5	TGTGCCTGGAGCGCTCAGGGTCGGCAGCCCCAGCATTTT	CAWSAQGRQPQHF
-	TRBV4-1	17	TRBD2	TRBJ2-2	TGCGCCAGCAGCCAAGATGCCAGCGGGAGTATTGGCGGGGAGCTGTTTTTT	CASSQDASGSIGGELFF
once	TRBV7-6	14	-	TRBJ2-7	TGTGCCAGCAGCTTGCAACAGGGATTCGGCGAGCAGTACTTC	CASSLQQGFGEQYF
-	TRBV6-2/TRBV6-3	15	-	TRBJ1-2	TGTGCCAGCAGTAAACAGGAACCGATACTCTATGGCTACACCTTC	CASSKQEPILYGYTF
once	TRBV7-3	12	-	TRBJ2-7	TGTGCCAGCAGCTTACAGGGGGGCGAGCAGTACTTC	CASSLQGGEQYF
-	TRBV7-9	13	TRBD1	TRBJ1-2	TGTGCCAGCAGCTTAAGGCAGGGGGATGGCTACACCTTC	CASSLRQGDGYTF
-	TRBV19	16	-	TRBJ2-7	TGTGCCAGTAGTATCAGGGGCGGGACAGCTTCCTACGAGCAGTACTTC	CASSIRGGTASYEQYF
-	TRBV28	16	-	TRBJ2-3	TGTGCCAGCAGTCCTACAGGAATGGGGAACACAGATACGCAGTATTTT	CASSPTGMGNTDTQYF
-	TRBV2	14	TRBD1	TRBJ1-1	TGTGCCAGTAGGACAGGTAGAATGAACACTGAAGCTTTCTTT	CASRTGRMNTEAFF
-	TRBV5-1	15	TRBD1	TRBJ1-1	TGCGCCAGCAGCAGACGGACAGGGGAAAACACTGAAGCTTTCTTT	CASSRRTGENTEAFF
-	TRBV27	13	-	TRBJ1-1	TGTGCCAGCAGTTTTGGGGGGGCGACTGAAGCTTTCTTT	CASSFGGATEAFF
-	TRBV7-2	15	TRBD2	TRBJ2-7	TGTGCCAGCAGAGGGGGACTAGCGGGCTCCTACGAGCAGTACTTC	CASRGGLAGSYEQYF
-	TRBV24-1	14	TRBD1	TRBJ1-5	TGTGCCACCAGTGAGGACAGGGTTGATCAGCCCCAGCATTTT	CATSEDRVDQPQHF
-	TRBV11-2	15	-	TRBJ2-7	TGTGCCAGCAGCAGTGGGGGGAGTCCTGGCTACGAGCAGTACTTC	CASSSGGSPGYEQYF
-	TRBV18	17	-	TRBJ2-5	TGTGCCAGCTCACCTGGTCTTCAAGGCCTCCGGCGGGAGACCCAGTACTTC	CASSPGLQGLRRETQYF
-	TRBV5-1	12	TRBD1	TRBJ1-1	TGCGCCAGCAGCGACGGGACAGCTGAAGCTTTCTTT	CASSDGTAEAFF
-	TRBV11-2	15	-	TRBJ2-7	TGTGCCAGCAGCAAGGGGCTAGAGGTGGCCTACGAGCAGTACTTC	CASSKGLEVAYEQYF
-	TRBV6-1	13	-	TRBJ1-2	TGTGCCAGCAGTGAATTCGTCTCGCGGGGCTACACCTTC	CASSEFVSRGYTF
few	TRBV28	15	TRBD1	TRBJ1-4	TGTGCCAGCAGTTTCAACGGACAGGGTAGGGAAAAACTGTTTTTT	CASSFNGQGREKLFF
-	TRBV3-1/TRBV3-2	16	TRBD2	TRBJ2-3	TGTGCCAGCAGCCAACGGACTAGCGGGAGTCCAGATACGCAGTATTTT	CASSQRTSGSPDTQYF
-	TRBV4-1	15	-	TRBJ1-3	TGCGCCAGCAGCCAGTCGCTGGCGGGTGGAAACACCATATATTTT	CASSQSLAGGNTIYF
-	TRBV10-3	12	-	TRBJ2-1	TGTGCCACGGGGGACGGATACAATGAGCAGTTCTTC	CATGDGYNEQFF
-	TRBV28	15	-	TRBJ1-5	TGTGCCAGCAGTCCCGGGGGAAGCGGCAATCAGCCCCAGCATTTT	CASSPGGSGNQPQHF
-	TRBV6-4	18	-	TRBJ2-6	TGTGCCAGCAGTGATCCCGGACAGATCATCTCTGGGGCCAACGTCCTGACTTTC	CASSDPGQIISGANVLTF
-	TRBV9	12	-	TRBJ2-3	TGTGCCAGCAGCGTAGAGAGCGATACGCAGTATTTT	CASSVESDTQYF
-	TRBV2	10	-	TRBJ1-2	TGTGCCAGCAAACGAGCTGGCTACACCTTC	CASKRAGYTF
-	TRBV27	13	TRBD1	TRBJ1-2	TGTGCCAGCAGTTCAAGACAGGGAGGCGGCTACACCTTC	CASSSRQGGGYTF
-	TRBV12-3/TRBV12-4	13	-	TRBJ1-2	TGTGCCAGCAGACGAACCGGGACAACGGACGTCATGTTC	CASRRTGTTDVMF
-	TRBV28	14	TRBD1	TRBJ1-1	TGTGCCAGCAGTCACAACAGGGGGAGCACTGAAGCTTTCTTT	CASSHNRGSTEAFF
-	TRBV27	13	-	TRBJ2-7	TGTGCCAGCAGTTTGCCAGGGATTTACGAGCAGTACTTC	CASSLPGIYEQYF
-	TRBV6-5	14	-	TRBJ2-2	TGTGCCAGTAGGAGGGAAGACCGAACCGGGGAGCTGTTTTTT	CASRREDRTGELFF
few	TRBV4-1	14	-	TRBJ1-5	TGCGCCAGCAGCCAAGTCCCGGGGAATCAGCCCCAGCATTTT	CASSQVPGNQPQHF
-	TRBV27	15	TRBD2	TRBJ2-1	TGTGCCAGCAGTTTATCCAAGAGGACTAGCGGGGAGCAGTTCTTC	CASSLSKRTSGEQFF
-	TRBV6-1	16	-	TRBJ2-7	TGTGCCAGCAGTGAAGGTTTGGCTTGGAGGACCTACGAGCAGTACTTC	CASSEGLAWRTYEQYF
-	TRBV25-1	11	-	TRBJ1-1	TGTGCCAGCAGTTTCTATGGTGAAGCTTTCTTT	CASSFYGEAFF
once	TRBV6-5	14	TRBD1	TRBJ2-1	TGTGCCAGCAGGAGGGGGCCCACCTACAATGAGCAGTTCTTC	CASRRGPTYNEQFF
-	TRBV27	13	-	TRBJ2-7	TGTGCCAGCAGTTTCTCTAGTCCCAACGAGCAGTACTTC	CASSFSSPNEQYF
-	TRBV3-1/TRBV3-2	14	-	TRBJ2-1	TGTGCCAGCACGGTAGGAGGATCCTACAATGAGCAGTTCTTC	CASTVGGSYNEQFF
-	TRBV28	11	-	TRBJ1-1	TGTGCCAGCAGTTTACGGACTGAAGCTTTCTTT	CASSLRTEAFF